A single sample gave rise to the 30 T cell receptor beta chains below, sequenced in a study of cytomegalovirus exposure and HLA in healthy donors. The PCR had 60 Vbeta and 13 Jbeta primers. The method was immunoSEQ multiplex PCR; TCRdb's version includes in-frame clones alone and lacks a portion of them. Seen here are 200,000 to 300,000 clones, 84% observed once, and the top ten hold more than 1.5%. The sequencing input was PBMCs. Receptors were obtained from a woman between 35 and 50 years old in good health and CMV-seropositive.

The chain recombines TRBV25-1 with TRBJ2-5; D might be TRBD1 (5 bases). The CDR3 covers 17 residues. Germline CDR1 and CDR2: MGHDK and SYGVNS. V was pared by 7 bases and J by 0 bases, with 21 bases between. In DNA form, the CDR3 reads TGTGCCAGCACCACGAAGGGGTCAGGGCTGTACCAAGAGACCCAGTACTTC. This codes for CASTTKGSGLYQETQYF.

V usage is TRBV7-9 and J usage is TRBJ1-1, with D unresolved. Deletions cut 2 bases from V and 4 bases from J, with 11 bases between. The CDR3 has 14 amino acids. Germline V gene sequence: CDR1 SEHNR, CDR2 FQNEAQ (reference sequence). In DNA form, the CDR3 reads TGTGCCAGCAGCTTACTAGGAGGTGGCACTGAAGCTTTCTTT. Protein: CASSLLGGGTEAFF.

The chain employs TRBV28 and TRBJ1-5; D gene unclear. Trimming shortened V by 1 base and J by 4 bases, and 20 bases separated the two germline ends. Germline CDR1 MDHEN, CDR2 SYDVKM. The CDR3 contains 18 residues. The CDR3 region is CASSLLVHGRGSNQPQHF. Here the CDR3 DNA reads TGTGCCAGCAGTTTATTGGTCCACGGCCGAGGTAGTAATCAGCCCCAGCATTTT.

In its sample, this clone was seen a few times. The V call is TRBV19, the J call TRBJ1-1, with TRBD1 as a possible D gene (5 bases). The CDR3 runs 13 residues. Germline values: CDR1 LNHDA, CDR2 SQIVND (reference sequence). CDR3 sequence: CASPGKKNTEAFF. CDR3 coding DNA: TGTGCTAGCCCAGGGAAGAAGAACACTGAAGCTTTCTTT. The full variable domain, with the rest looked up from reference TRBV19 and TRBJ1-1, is DGGITQSPKYLFRKEGQNVTLSCEQNLNHDAMYWYRQDPGQGLRLIYYSQIVNDFQKGDIAEGYSVSREKKESFPLTVTSAQKNPTAFYLCASPGKKNTEAFFGQGTRLTVV.

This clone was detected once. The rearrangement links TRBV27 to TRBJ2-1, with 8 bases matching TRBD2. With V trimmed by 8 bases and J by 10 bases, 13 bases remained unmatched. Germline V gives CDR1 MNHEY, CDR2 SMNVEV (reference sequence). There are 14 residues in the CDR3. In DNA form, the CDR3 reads TGTGCCAGCCTAGGTAGCGGGACAACAATGGAGCAGTTCTTC. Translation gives CASLGSGTTMEQFF.

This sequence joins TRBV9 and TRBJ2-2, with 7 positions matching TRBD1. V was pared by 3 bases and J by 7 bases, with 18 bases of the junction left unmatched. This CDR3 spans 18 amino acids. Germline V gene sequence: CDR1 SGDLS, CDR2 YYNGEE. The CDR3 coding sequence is TGTGCCAGCAGCGCTAGATCCGGGACAGCCAGTTATGTCGGGGAGCTGTTTTTT. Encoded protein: CASSARSGTASYVGELFF. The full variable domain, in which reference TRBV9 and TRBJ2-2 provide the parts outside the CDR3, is DSGVTQTPKHLITATGQRVTLRCSPRSGDLSVYWYQQSLDQGLQFLIQYYNGEERAKGNILERFSAQQFPDLHSELNLSSLELGDSALYFCASSARSGTASYVGELFFGEGSRLTVL.

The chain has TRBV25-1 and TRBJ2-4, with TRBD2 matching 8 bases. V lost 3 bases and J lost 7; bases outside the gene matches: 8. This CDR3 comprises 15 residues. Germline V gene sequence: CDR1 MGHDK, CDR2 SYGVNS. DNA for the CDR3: TGTGCCAGCAGTGATGTTGGGACTAGAACCAACATTCAGTACTTC. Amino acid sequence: CASSDVGTRTNIQYF.

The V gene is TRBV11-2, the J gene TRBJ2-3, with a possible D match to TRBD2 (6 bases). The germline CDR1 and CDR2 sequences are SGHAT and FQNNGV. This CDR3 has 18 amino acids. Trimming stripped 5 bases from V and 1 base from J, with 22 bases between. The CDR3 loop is CASSRLGLPTNCTDTQYF. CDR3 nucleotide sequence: TGTGCCAGCAGCCGATTGGGACTCCCGACCAACTGCACAGATACGCAGTATTTT.

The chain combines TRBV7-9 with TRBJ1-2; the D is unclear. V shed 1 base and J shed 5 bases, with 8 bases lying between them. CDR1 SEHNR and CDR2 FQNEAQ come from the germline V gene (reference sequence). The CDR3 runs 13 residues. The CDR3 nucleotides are TGTGCCAGCAGCTTAGAACAGCTATATGGCTACACCTTC. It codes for CASSLEQLYGYTF. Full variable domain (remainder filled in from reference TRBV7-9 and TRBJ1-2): DTGVSQNPRHKITKRGQNVTFRCDPISEHNRLYWYRQTLGQGPEFLTYFQNEAQLEKSRLLSDRFSAERPKGSFSTLEIQRTEQGDSAMYLCASSLEQLYGYTFGSGTRLTVV.

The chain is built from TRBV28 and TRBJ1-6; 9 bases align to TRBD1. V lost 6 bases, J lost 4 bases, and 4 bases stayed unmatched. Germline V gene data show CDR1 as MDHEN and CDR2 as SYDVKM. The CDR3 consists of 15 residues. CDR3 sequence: CASSGQGSYNSPLHF. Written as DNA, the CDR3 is TGTGCCAGCAGCGGACAGGGGTCTTATAATTCACCCCTCCACTTT.

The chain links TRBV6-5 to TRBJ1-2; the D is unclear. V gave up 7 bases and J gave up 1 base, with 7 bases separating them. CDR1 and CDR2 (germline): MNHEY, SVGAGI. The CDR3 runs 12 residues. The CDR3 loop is CASTDYNYGYTF. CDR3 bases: TGTGCCAGCACGGACTATAACTATGGCTACACCTTC.

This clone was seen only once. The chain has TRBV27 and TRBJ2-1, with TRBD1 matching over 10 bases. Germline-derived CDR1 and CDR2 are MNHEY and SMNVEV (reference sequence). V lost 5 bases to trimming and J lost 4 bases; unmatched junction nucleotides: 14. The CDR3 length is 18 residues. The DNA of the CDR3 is TGTGCCAGCAGTACGAAACGGCCGGGACAGGGGTCATACAATGAGCAGTTCTTC. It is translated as CASSTKRPGQGSYNEQFF.

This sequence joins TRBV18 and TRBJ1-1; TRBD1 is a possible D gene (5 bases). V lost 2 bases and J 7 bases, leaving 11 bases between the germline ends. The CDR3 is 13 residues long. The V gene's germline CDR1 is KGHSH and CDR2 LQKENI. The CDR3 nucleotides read TGTGCCAGCTCACCAACGTCGGGACTTGAAGCTTTCTTT. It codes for CASSPTSGLEAFF.

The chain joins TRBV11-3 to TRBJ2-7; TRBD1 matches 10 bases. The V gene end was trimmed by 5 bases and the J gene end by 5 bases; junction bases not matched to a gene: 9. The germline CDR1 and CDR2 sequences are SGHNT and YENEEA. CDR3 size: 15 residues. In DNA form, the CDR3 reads TGTGCCAGCAGCCGACAGGGGGCGCAGGTCCACGAGCAGTACTTC. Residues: CASSRQGAQVHEQYF.

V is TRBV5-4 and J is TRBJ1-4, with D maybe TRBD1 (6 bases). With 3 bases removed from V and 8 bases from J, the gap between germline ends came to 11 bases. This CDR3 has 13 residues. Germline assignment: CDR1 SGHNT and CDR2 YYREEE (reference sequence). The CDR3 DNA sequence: TGTGCCAGCAGCTGGGGGCGGGCGGAAAAACTGTTTTTT. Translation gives CASSWGRAEKLFF.

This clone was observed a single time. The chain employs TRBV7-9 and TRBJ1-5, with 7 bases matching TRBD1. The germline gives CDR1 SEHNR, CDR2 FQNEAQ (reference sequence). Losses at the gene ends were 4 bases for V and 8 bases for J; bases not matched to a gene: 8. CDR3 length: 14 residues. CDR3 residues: CASSSQGEVEPQHF. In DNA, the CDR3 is TGTGCCAGCAGCTCCCAGGGGGAGGTTGAGCCCCAGCATTTT.

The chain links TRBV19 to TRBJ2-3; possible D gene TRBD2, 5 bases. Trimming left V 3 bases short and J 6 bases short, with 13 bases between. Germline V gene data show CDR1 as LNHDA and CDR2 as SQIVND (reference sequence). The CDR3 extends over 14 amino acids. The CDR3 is CASSISLASDTQYF. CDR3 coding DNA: TGTGCCAGTAGTATCTCTCTAGCTTCCGATACGCAGTATTTT.

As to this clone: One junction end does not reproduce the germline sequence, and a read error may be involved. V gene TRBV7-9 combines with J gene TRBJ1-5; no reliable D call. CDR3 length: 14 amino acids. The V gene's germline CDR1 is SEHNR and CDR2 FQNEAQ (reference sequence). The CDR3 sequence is CSSSTDGGNQPQHF. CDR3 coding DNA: TGTTCCAGCAGCACCGACGGAGGTAATCAGCCCCAGCATTTT. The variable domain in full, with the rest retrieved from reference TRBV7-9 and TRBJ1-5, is DTGVSQNPRHKITKRGQNVTFRCDPISEHNRLYWYRQTLGQGPEFLTYFQNEAQLEKSRLLSDRFSAERPKGSFSTLEIQRTEQGDSAMYLCSSSTDGGNQPQHFGDGTRLSIL.

The CDR3 loop reads CASSLSGYEQFF. The DNA of the CDR3 is TGTGCCAGCAGCTTATCAGGGTATGAGCAGTTCTTC. This chain joins TRBV7-6 and TRBJ2-1; D is perhaps TRBD1 (5 bases). The V gene lost 2 bases and the J gene lost 8 bases, with 7 bases spanning the gap. This CDR3 has 12 residues. The germline V gene encodes CDR1 SGHVS and CDR2 FNYEAQ.

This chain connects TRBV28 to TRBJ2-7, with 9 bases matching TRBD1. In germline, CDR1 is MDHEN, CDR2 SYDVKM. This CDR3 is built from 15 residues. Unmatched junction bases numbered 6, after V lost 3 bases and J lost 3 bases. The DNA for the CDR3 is TGTGCCAGCAGTTTTAACTGGGACAGGGACTACGAGCAGTACTTC. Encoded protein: CASSFNWDRDYEQYF.

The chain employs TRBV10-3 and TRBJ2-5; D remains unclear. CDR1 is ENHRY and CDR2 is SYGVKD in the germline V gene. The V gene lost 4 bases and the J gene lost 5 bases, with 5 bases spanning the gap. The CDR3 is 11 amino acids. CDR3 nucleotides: TGTGCCATCAGTGCTGAGGAGACCCAGTACTTC. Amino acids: CAISAEETQYF.

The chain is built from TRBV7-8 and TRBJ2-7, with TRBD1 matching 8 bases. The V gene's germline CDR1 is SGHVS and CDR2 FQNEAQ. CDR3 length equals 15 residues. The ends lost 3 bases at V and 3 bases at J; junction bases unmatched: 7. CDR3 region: CASSFFGTGDYEQYF. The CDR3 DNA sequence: TGTGCCAGCAGCTTCTTCGGGACAGGCGACTACGAGCAGTACTTC. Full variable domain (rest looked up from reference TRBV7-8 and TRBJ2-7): GAGVSQSPRYKVAKRGQDVALRCDPISGHVSLFWYQQALGQGPEFLTYFQNEAQLDKSGLPSDRFFAERPEGSVSTLKIQRTQQEDSAVYLCASSFFGTGDYEQYFGPGTRLTVT.

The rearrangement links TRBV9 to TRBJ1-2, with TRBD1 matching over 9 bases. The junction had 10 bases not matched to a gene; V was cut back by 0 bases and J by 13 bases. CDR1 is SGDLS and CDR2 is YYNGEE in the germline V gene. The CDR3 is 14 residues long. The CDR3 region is CASSVVWTGEQATF. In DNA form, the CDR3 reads TGTGCCAGCAGCGTAGTATGGACAGGGGAACAAGCCACCTTC.

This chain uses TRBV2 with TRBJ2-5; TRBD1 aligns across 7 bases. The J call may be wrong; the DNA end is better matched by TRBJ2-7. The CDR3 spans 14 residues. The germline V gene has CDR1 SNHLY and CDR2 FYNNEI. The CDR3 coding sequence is TGTGCCAGCAGGGAGTCCCGGGACAGCTACGAGCAGTACTTC. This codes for CASRESRDSYEQYF.

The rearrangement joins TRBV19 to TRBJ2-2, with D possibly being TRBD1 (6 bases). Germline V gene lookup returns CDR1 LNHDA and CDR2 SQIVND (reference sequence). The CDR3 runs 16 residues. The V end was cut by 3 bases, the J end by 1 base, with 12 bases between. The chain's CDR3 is CASSIKGRGNTGELFF. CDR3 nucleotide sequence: TGTGCCAGTAGTATTAAGGGCAGGGGGAACACCGGGGAGCTGTTTTTT.

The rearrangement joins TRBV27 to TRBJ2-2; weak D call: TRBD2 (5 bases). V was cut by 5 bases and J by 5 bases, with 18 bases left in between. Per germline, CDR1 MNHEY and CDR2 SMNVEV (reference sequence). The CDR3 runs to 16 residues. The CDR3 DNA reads TGTGCCAGCAGTGGGCTAAGCGGATCCCCTACCGGGGAGCTGTTTTTT. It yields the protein CASSGLSGSPTGELFF.

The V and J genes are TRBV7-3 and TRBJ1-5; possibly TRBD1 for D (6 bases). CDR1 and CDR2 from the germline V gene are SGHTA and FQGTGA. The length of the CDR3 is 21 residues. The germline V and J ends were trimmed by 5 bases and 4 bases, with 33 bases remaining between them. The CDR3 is CASSTLPWTAQLTGLNQPQHF. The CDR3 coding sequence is TGTGCCAGCAGCACCCTGCCCTGGACAGCGCAGTTGACGGGCCTTAATCAGCCCCAGCATTTT.

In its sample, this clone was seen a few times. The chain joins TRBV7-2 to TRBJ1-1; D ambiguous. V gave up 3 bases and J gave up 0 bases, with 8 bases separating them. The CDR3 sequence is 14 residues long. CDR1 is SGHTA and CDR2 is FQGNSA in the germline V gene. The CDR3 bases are TGTGCCAGCAGCTTCCGAGACATGAACACTGAAGCTTTCTTT. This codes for CASSFRDMNTEAFF.

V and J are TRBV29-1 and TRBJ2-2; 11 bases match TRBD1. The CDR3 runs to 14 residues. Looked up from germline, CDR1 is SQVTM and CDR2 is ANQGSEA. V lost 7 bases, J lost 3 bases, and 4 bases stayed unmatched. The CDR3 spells CSAMGQGDTGELFF. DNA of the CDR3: TGCAGCGCCATGGGACAGGGGGACACCGGGGAGCTGTTTTTT.

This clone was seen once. This CDR3 is CASSQGQNTGELFF. The CDR3 bases are TGTGCCAGCTCACAGGGACAGAACACCGGGGAGCTGTTTTTT. The chain carries TRBV18 and TRBJ2-2, with a weak D call TRBD1 (6 bases). V dropped 4 bases and J dropped 1 base, with 7 bases sitting between them. CDR1 and CDR2 from the germline V gene are KGHSH and LQKENI. The CDR3 has 14 residues.